Following are 29 T cell receptor beta chains from one sample sequenced in a study of blood T cell repertoires in COVID-19. Measured with immunoSEQ multiplex PCR; TCRdb has only the in-frame clones, and not every one. The profile shows under 55,000 clones, about nine tenths of them singletons. The sample consisted of peripheral blood. All receptors come from a human donor in a cohort sampled during active COVID-19.

The chain joins TRBV7-9 to TRBJ1-1, with TRBD1 matching over 8 bases. The germline V gene has CDR1 SEHNR and CDR2 FQNEAQ (reference sequence). This CDR3 has 14 residues. The trim removed 4 bases at V and 2 bases at J, leaving 3 bases unmatched. This CDR3 reads CASSSGTGNTEAFF. The CDR3 DNA reads TGTGCCAGCAGCTCCGGGACAGGAAACACTGAAGCTTTCTTT.

This chain links TRBV9 with TRBJ1-2; TRBD1 matches at 10 bases. V was pared by 3 bases and J by 2 bases, with 1 base of the junction left unmatched. The CDR3 totals 14 residues. CDR1 SGDLS and CDR2 YYNGEE come from the germline V gene. The CDR3 DNA reads TGTGCCAGCAGCGCGGGACAGGGGAACTATGGCTACACCTTC. It yields the protein CASSAGQGNYGYTF. Variable domain in full (rest from reference TRBV9 and TRBJ1-2): DSGVTQTPKHLITATGQRVTLRCSPRSGDLSVYWYQQSLDQGLQFLIQYYNGEERAKGNILERFSAQQFPDLHSELNLSSLELGDSALYFCASSAGQGNYGYTFGSGTRLTVV.

This clone was seen a single time. The chain couples TRBV12-3 or TRBV12-4 to TRBJ2-1, with D possibly being TRBD2 (6 bases). The CDR3 is 13 amino acids. V lost 2 bases and J 9 bases, leaving 11 bases between the germline ends. The CDR3 region has the DNA TGTGCCAGCAGTTTATTGCGGGATGGTGAGCAGTTCTTC. This translates into CASSLLRDGEQFF.

The chain recombines TRBV18 with TRBJ2-4, with TRBD1 matching 11 bases. The V and J ends lost 2 bases and 4 bases, in that order; junction bases with no gene match: 10. The CDR3 runs to 18 residues. Germline loops: CDR1 KGHSH, CDR2 LQKENI. CDR3 nucleotides: TGTGCCAGCTCACCATCAACCGGGACAGGGGGACTGAAAAACATTCAGTACTTC. Its protein is CASSPSTGTGGLKNIQYF.

This chain uses TRBV10-2 with TRBJ2-5, with 7 bases identical to TRBD2. After removal of 2 bases from V and 3 bases from J, the junction contained 12 bases not matched to a gene. The CDR3 is made up of 17 amino acids. Germline assignment: CDR1 WSHSY and CDR2 SAAADI. CDR3 protein: CASSEPSGDDIKETQYF. The CDR3 nucleotides read TGCGCCAGCAGTGAGCCTAGCGGAGATGATATCAAAGAGACCCAGTACTTC.

The chain joins TRBV7-9 to TRBJ2-5; 7 bases are shared with TRBD2. Germline V gene data show CDR1 as SEHNR and CDR2 as FQNEAQ (reference sequence). J gave up 1 base and V 5 bases, and 4 bases lay outside the gene matches. The CDR3 length is 14 residues. This CDR3 is CASSPASGQETQYF. For the CDR3, the DNA is TGTGCCAGCAGCCCAGCTAGCGGCCAAGAGACCCAGTACTTC.

The V call is TRBV4-3, the J call TRBJ1-2, with D unresolved. Germline V lookup: CDR1 LGHNA, CDR2 YSLEER. The V end lost 0 bases, the J end lost 1 base, and 6 bases lay between the germline ends. CDR3 length: 14 amino acids. CDR3 protein: CASSQDKFNYGYTF. The DNA for the CDR3 is TGCGCCAGCAGCCAAGATAAATTTAACTATGGCTACACCTTC.

This chain connects TRBV9 to TRBJ2-1; 10 bases line up with TRBD2. V was pared by 4 bases and J by 2 bases, with 3 bases of the junction left unmatched. The CDR3 spans 15 residues. The germline V gene has CDR1 SGDLS and CDR2 YYNGEE. CDR3 loop: CASSQLAGAYNEQFF. The DNA for the CDR3 is TGTGCCAGCAGCCAGCTAGCGGGAGCCTACAATGAGCAGTTCTTC. The full variable domain, in which reference TRBV9 and TRBJ2-1 provide the parts outside the CDR3, is DSGVTQTPKHLITATGQRVTLRCSPRSGDLSVYWYQQSLDQGLQFLIQYYNGEERAKGNILERFSAQQFPDLHSELNLSSLELGDSALYFCASSQLAGAYNEQFFGPGTRLTVL.

The chain combines TRBV19 with TRBJ2-1; 9 bases fit TRBD2. This CDR3 contains 17 residues. V shed 7 bases, J shed 2 bases, and the junction held 12 bases outside the gene matches. Germline V gene data show CDR1 as LNHDA and CDR2 as SQIVND (reference sequence). The CDR3 DNA sequence: TGTGCCAGTACGCGCCAACCCGGGACTAGCACCTACAATGAGCAGTTCTTC. Protein: CASTRQPGTSTYNEQFF.

The V call is TRBV29-1, the J call TRBJ2-2; 8 bases map to TRBD1. Germline loops: CDR1 SQVTM, CDR2 ANQGSEA. This CDR3 has 15 residues. With 5 bases clipped from V and 1 base from J, the junction kept 6 bases outside the gene matches. DNA for the CDR3: TGCAGCGTTAGGTCCGGGACAGGGAACACCGGGGAGCTGTTTTTT. It codes for CSVRSGTGNTGELFF.

V and J are TRBV30 and TRBJ2-5; TRBD1 matches 7 bases. Trimming cost V 0 bases and J 7 bases; bases outside gene matches: 8. This CDR3 contains 14 residues. Per the germline V gene, CDR1 is GTSNPN and CDR2 is SVGIG (reference sequence). CDR3 sequence: CAWSVRGGVGTQYF. DNA of the CDR3: TGTGCCTGGAGTGTAAGAGGGGGCGTGGGGACCCAGTACTTC.

This clone was seen just once. This rearrangement joins TRBV6-1 to TRBJ1-5; 8 bases line up with TRBD1. V lost 1 base and J lost 0; bases outside the gene matches: 2. The length of the CDR3 is 16 residues. Per the germline V gene, CDR1 is MNHNS and CDR2 is SASEGT. For the CDR3, the DNA is TGTGCCAGCAGTGAAGACAGGGGGATTAGCAATCAGCCCCAGCATTTT. This encodes CASSEDRGISNQPQHF.

The genes are TRBV30 and TRBJ2-7, with D perhaps TRBD1 (5 bases). Germline V lookup: CDR1 GTSNPN, CDR2 SVGIG (reference sequence). The CDR3 contains 13 residues. The CDR3 here is CARRGGSSYEQYF. The CDR3 nucleotides are TGTGCTCGAAGGGGCGGAAGCTCCTACGAGCAGTACTTC.

The gene calls are TRBV20-1 and TRBJ1-1; a possible D gene is TRBD1 (5 bases). The CDR3 contains 11 residues. Trimming stripped 3 bases from V and 6 bases from J, with 8 bases between. Germline V gene lookup returns CDR1 DFQATT and CDR2 SNEGSKA (reference sequence). CDR3 region: CSARWGAEAFF. The CDR3 DNA reads TGCAGTGCTAGGTGGGGGGCTGAAGCTTTCTTT.

This rearrangement joins TRBV7-3 to TRBJ2-3; D uncertain. Germline assignment: CDR1 SGHTA and CDR2 FQGTGA. Trimming cost V 2 bases and J 5 bases, with 11 bases left between them. This CDR3 has 14 residues. The CDR3 DNA sequence: TGTGCCAGCAGCTTAGGCCTGGCGGTAGATACGCAGTATTTT. Residues: CASSLGLAVDTQYF.

CDR3 loop: CASRESGDSNQPQHF. DNA of the CDR3: TGTGCCAGCAGGGAGTCAGGGGATAGCAATCAGCCCCAGCATTTT. The chain joins TRBV6-5 to TRBJ1-5; D may be TRBD1 (6 bases). Trimming pared 6 bases from V and 0 bases from J, leaving 12 bases between. Per the germline V gene, CDR1 is MNHEY and CDR2 is SVGAGI. This CDR3 is 15 amino acids long.

The CDR3 is CASQPFYGGGLDEQFF. DNA of the CDR3: TGTGCCAGCCAGCCTTTTTACGGGGGGGGTCTCGATGAGCAGTTCTTC. The chain combines TRBV3-1 (or the pseudogene TRBV3-2) with TRBJ2-1, with 8 bases lining up with TRBD2. CDR1 is LGHDT and CDR2 is YNNKEL in the germline V gene (reference sequence). Losses at the gene ends were 8 bases for V and 8 bases for J; bases not matched to a gene: 17. This CDR3 is 16 amino acids long.

The chain recombines TRBV12-3 or TRBV12-4 with TRBJ2-1; 13 bases line up with TRBD2. The trim removed 5 bases at V and 10 bases at J, leaving 2 bases unmatched. The CDR3 contains 13 residues. The CDR3 here is CASSPGLAGEQFF. CDR3 sequence (DNA): TGTGCCAGCAGTCCGGGACTAGCGGGGGAGCAGTTCTTC.

The chain carries TRBV30 and TRBJ1-4; 8 positions match TRBD1. The CDR3 is 12 amino acids. V gave up 2 bases and J gave up 8 bases; unmatched junction bases: 1. The germline gives CDR1 GTSNPN, CDR2 SVGIG (reference sequence). The CDR3 DNA reads TGTGCCTGGAGTCGGGACAGGGAAAAACTGTTTTTT. Protein product: CAWSRDREKLFF.

The V call is TRBV6-5, the J call TRBJ2-2; D is uncertain. The germline V gene encodes CDR1 MNHEY and CDR2 SVGAGI. V lost 5 bases and J lost 4, with 14 bases in between. This CDR3 has 15 amino acids. DNA for the CDR3: TGTGCCAGCAGTCTTACCCCAGGTGGCACCGGGGAGCTGTTTTTT. This translates into CASSLTPGGTGELFF.

The J gene is TRBJ2-7, the V gene TRBV7-8, with 8 bases that match TRBD2. The germline gives CDR1 SGHVS, CDR2 FQNEAQ. This CDR3 has 14 residues. V shed 5 bases and J 1 base; nucleotides not matched to a gene: 4. CDR3 loop: CASSLGLESYEQYF. Written as DNA, the CDR3 is TGTGCCAGCAGCCTGGGACTAGAGTCCTACGAGCAGTACTTC.

J is TRBJ2-7 and V is TRBV30; perhaps TRBD2 as D (6 bases). Germline V lookup: CDR1 GTSNPN, CDR2 SVGIG (reference sequence). The CDR3 has 15 amino acids. With 0 bases removed from V and 6 bases from J, the gap between germline ends came to 18 bases. The CDR3 reads CAWSVRAYGGREQYF. The CDR3 region has the DNA TGTGCCTGGAGTGTACGGGCGTACGGGGGTCGCGAGCAGTACTTC.

The chain uses TRBV5-6 and TRBJ2-1; TRBD2 matches 11 bases. This CDR3 comprises 17 residues. V was clipped by 4 bases and J by 0 bases; unmatched bases: 6. Germline V CDR1 and CDR2: SGHDT, YYEEEE. This chain's CDR3 is CASSPTSGGYSYNEQFF. The CDR3 DNA sequence: TGTGCCAGCAGCCCTACTAGCGGGGGTTACTCCTACAATGAGCAGTTCTTC.

The J gene is TRBJ2-1, the V gene TRBV30; 12 positions match TRBD2. V trimming: 2 bases; J trimming: 6 bases; junction bases outside the gene matches: 5. Looked up from germline, CDR1 is GTSNPN and CDR2 is SVGIG (reference sequence). The CDR3 spans 15 residues. CDR3 region: CAWSPGLAGSNEQFF. The CDR3 DNA reads as TGTGCCTGGAGTCCAGGACTAGCGGGGAGCAATGAGCAGTTCTTC.

J is TRBJ2-4 and V is TRBV5-4, with D possibly TRBD2 on 7 matching bases. Germline V lookup: CDR1 SGHNT, CDR2 YYREEE (reference sequence). V was clipped by 5 bases and J by 2 bases, with 14 bases between them. This CDR3 is 15 amino acids long. CDR3 DNA: TGTGCCAGCAGTACGGGGGGCCGGACCAAAAACATTCAGTACTTC. Its translation is CASSTGGRTKNIQYF.

The chain couples TRBV10-1 to TRBJ2-3; possible D gene TRBD2, 5 bases. Looked up from germline, CDR1 is WNHNN and CDR2 is SYGVQD (reference sequence). The CDR3 totals 16 residues. V was clipped by 0 bases and J by 6 bases, with 16 bases between them. This CDR3 reads CASSESNGDGFDTQYF. The CDR3 DNA reads as TGCGCCAGCAGTGAGTCGAACGGGGATGGCTTTGATACGCAGTATTTT.

In this sample, this clone turned up once. V and J are TRBV27 and TRBJ1-2; no definite D call. The CDR3 is 13 amino acids. From germline, CDR1 is MNHEY and CDR2 SMNVEV (reference sequence). The V gene lost 0 bases and the J gene lost 7 bases, with 9 bases spanning the gap. The CDR3 reads CASSLSSTGGYTF. The CDR3 DNA is TGTGCCAGCAGTTTATCGTCCACCGGTGGCTACACCTTC.

The genes are TRBV7-3 and TRBJ1-3, with TRBD1 matching over 9 bases. After removal of 4 bases from V and 3 bases from J, the junction contained 4 bases not matched to a gene. Germline CDR1 reads SGHTA; CDR2 reads FQGTGA. The CDR3 has 15 residues. Here the CDR3 reads CASSSRTGVGNTIYF. The CDR3 DNA follows: TGTGCCAGCAGCTCACGGACAGGGGTTGGAAACACCATATATTTT.

The rearrangement uses TRBV4-1 and TRBJ2-2; possible D gene TRBD1, 7 bases. This CDR3 contains 18 residues. Germline V gene sequence: CDR1 MGHRA, CDR2 YSYEKL. The V gene lost 2 bases and the J gene lost 4 bases, with 20 bases spanning the gap. CDR3: CASSQHSLEGAGTGELFF. The CDR3 bases are TGCGCCAGCAGCCAACACTCTTTGGAGGGGGCTGGCACCGGGGAGCTGTTTTTT.